The 17 T cell receptor beta chains reported below all come from one sample, sequenced in a study of blood T cell repertoires in COVID-19. TCRdb's table, derived via immunoSEQ multiplex PCR, lists solely in-frame clones and lacks some. The repertoire holds roughly 19,000 clones, roughly 90% seen once, with approximately 12% in the top ten. Specimen: peripheral blood. The receptors were gathered from a human donor in a cohort sampled during active COVID-19.

This clone appeared a few times. This chain links TRBV19 with TRBJ1-5; 7 bases match TRBD1. The V segment lost 2 bases and the J segment 2 bases; nucleotides outside the gene matches: 6. The CDR3 contains 16 residues. Germline CDR1 is LNHDA and CDR2 is SQIVND (reference sequence). CDR3 DNA sequence: TGTGCCAGTAGTATAACAGGGGCGGATGGCAATCAGCCCCAGCATTTT. Protein product: CASSITGADGNQPQHF.

The V and J genes are TRBV5-6 and TRBJ2-3, with D possibly matching TRBD1 (6 bases). The CDR3 has 15 residues. V was cut by 0 bases and J by 1 base, with 9 bases left in between. Per the germline V gene, CDR1 is SGHDT and CDR2 is YYEEEE. The chain's CDR3 is CASSLGGQGTDTQYF. CDR3 in DNA: TGTGCCAGCAGCTTGGGGGGGCAGGGCACAGATACGCAGTATTTT.

The rearrangement joins TRBV5-1 to TRBJ2-3; 9 nucleotides line up with TRBD1. V was pared by 3 bases and J by 2 bases, with 4 bases of the junction left unmatched. CDR3 length equals 15 residues. The V gene's germline CDR1 is SGHRS and CDR2 YFSETQ. CDR3 protein: CASSSDRGYTDTQYF. The CDR3 DNA reads TGCGCCAGCAGCTCGGACAGGGGATACACAGATACGCAGTATTTT.

This chain joins TRBV11-3 and TRBJ2-1; 9 nucleotides match TRBD1. The V gene's germline CDR1 is SGHNT and CDR2 YENEEA. Trimming removed 1 base from V and 7 bases from J; junction bases left unmatched: 8. This CDR3 region has 16 residues. CDR3 sequence reads: CASSLGVSGTGNEQFF. CDR3 in DNA: TGTGCCAGCAGCTTAGGGGTCTCCGGGACAGGGAATGAGCAGTTCTTC.

V usage is TRBV19 and J usage is TRBJ1-5; D uncertain. V was shortened by 3 bases and J by 2 bases, with 5 bases between the two germline ends. The CDR3 has 13 amino acids. Germline lookup yields CDR1 LNHDA and CDR2 SQIVND (reference sequence). CDR3 nucleotides: TGTGCCAGTAGTATCCCCGGCAATCAGCCCCAGCATTTT. It codes for CASSIPGNQPQHF.

V gene TRBV5-1 combines with J gene TRBJ1-6; a weak D match, TRBD1 (5 bases). Germline assignment: CDR1 SGHRS and CDR2 YFSETQ. The CDR3 sequence is 14 residues long. The V gene lost 8 bases and the J gene lost 0 bases, with 9 bases spanning the gap. The CDR3 bases are TGCGCCAGTAGACAGAGCTCCTATAATTCACCCCTCCACTTT. This codes for CASRQSSYNSPLHF.

V and J are TRBV30 and TRBJ2-2, with 11 nucleotides matching TRBD1. Unmatched junction bases numbered 6, after V lost 2 bases and J lost 4 bases. CDR1 is GTSNPN and CDR2 is SVGIG in the germline V gene (reference sequence). The CDR3 runs 16 residues. As DNA, the CDR3 is TGTGCCTGGAGTTTCGGACAGGGGGCTGGCACCGGGGAGCTGTTTTTT. Translating gives CAWSFGQGAGTGELFF.

The rearrangement uses TRBV9 and TRBJ1-1, with TRBD1 matching over 8 bases. The CDR3 consists of 16 residues. Trimming cost V 3 bases and J 0 bases; bases outside gene matches: 7. Germline CDR1 reads SGDLS; CDR2 reads YYNGEE. CDR3 DNA: TGTGCCAGCAGCGAGGGGACAGGATTCATGAACACTGAAGCTTTCTTT. This encodes CASSEGTGFMNTEAFF.

This chain uses TRBV14 with TRBJ1-2, with D unresolved. Germline V gives CDR1 SGHDN, CDR2 FVKESK. Trimming removed 2 bases at V and 13 bases at J, with 14 bases between. This CDR3 has 12 amino acids. CDR3 region: CASSQPLMEATF. CDR3 coding DNA: TGTGCCAGCAGCCAACCGTTAATGGAGGCCACCTTC.

This chain joins TRBV2 and TRBJ1-5, with a possible D match to TRBD1 (5 bases). Germline loops: CDR1 SNHLY, CDR2 FYNNEI. V lost 11 bases and J 2 bases, leaving 16 bases between the germline ends. CDR3 length: 14 amino acids. CDR3 sequence: CAWSAAGGNQPQHF. The CDR3 DNA follows: TGTGCCTGGTCGGCAGCGGGGGGCAATCAGCCCCAGCATTTT. Drawing the rest from reference TRBV2 and TRBJ1-5, the complete variable domain is EPEVTQTPSHQVTQMGQEVILRCVPISNHLYFYWYRQILGQKVEFLVSFYNNEISEKSEIFDDQFSVERPDGSNFTLKIRSTKLEDSAMYFCAWSAAGGNQPQHFGDGTRLSIL.

The rearrangement joins TRBV7-6 to TRBJ1-6; 8 nucleotides align to TRBD1. Trimming removed 3 bases from V and 8 bases from J; junction bases left unmatched: 3. This CDR3 has 14 residues. From germline, CDR1 is SGHVS and CDR2 FNYEAQ. The CDR3 reads CASSFKQGDSPLHF. For the CDR3, the DNA is TGTGCCAGCAGCTTTAAACAGGGGGATTCACCCCTCCACTTT.

This chain joins TRBV20-1 and TRBJ1-2; 8 nucleotides line up with TRBD1. This CDR3 contains 13 residues. CDR1 is DFQATT, CDR2 SNEGSKA, per germline (reference sequence). J was trimmed by 7 bases and V by 3 bases; bases with no gene match: 7. In nucleotides, the CDR3 is TGCAGTGCTAGTCAGACAGGGGAGGGTGGCTACACCTTC. Amino acids: CSASQTGEGGYTF.

The genes are TRBV12-5 and TRBJ2-3; TRBD2 matches 7 bases. Germline V gene lookup returns CDR1 LGHNT and CDR2 FRNRAP. J lost 8 bases, V lost 5 bases, and 7 bases had no gene match. CDR3 length: 13 residues. The CDR3 DNA follows: TGTGCTAGTGGTCCAAGGGGCGGGAGTACGCAGTATTTT. Amino acids: CASGPRGGSTQYF.

The chain has TRBV7-9 and TRBJ2-2; a weak D match, TRBD2 (5 bases). V lost 6 bases and J lost 3, with 11 bases in between. The V gene's germline CDR1 is SEHNR and CDR2 FQNEAQ (reference sequence). The CDR3 length is 14 residues. DNA of the CDR3: TGTGCCAGCAGAACGGGGTCGGACACCGGGGAGCTGTTTTTT. Amino acid sequence: CASRTGSDTGELFF.

The rearrangement uses TRBV11-1 and TRBJ1-6; D uncertain. Germline CDR1 reads SGHAT; CDR2 reads FQDESV (reference sequence). Trimming left V 1 base short and J 7 bases short, with 11 bases between. The CDR3 extends over 15 amino acids. The CDR3 reads CASSLVGQRNSPLHF. DNA for the CDR3: TGTGCCAGCAGCTTAGTTGGTCAGAGGAATTCACCCCTCCACTTT.

This clone has just one count. The chain carries TRBV7-2 and TRBJ1-6; D uncertain. The germline gives CDR1 SGHTA, CDR2 FQGNSA. The CDR3 is 16 amino acids. The ends were cut back, 2 bases at V and 7 bases at J, with 15 bases in the middle. DNA of the CDR3: TGTGCCAGCAGCTTATCCCCGGGAAGGACCAATTCACCCCTCCACTTT. It encodes CASSLSPGRTNSPLHF. Full variable domain (missing parts from reference TRBV7-2 and TRBJ1-6): GAGVSQSPSNKVTEKGKDVELRCDPISGHTALYWYRQSLGQGLEFLIYFQGNSAPDKSGLPSDRFSAERTGGSVSTLTIQRTQQEDSAVYLCASSLSPGRTNSPLHFGNGTRLTVT.

In nucleotides, the CDR3 is TGTGCCAGCAGCCCGAGGTGGGCTAGCGGGGTGATATACAATGAGCAGTTCTTC. It is translated as CASSPRWASGVIYNEQFF. V gene TRBV7-9 combines with J gene TRBJ2-1, with 9 bases identical to TRBD2. The CDR3 has 18 amino acids. Germline CDR1 is SEHNR and CDR2 is FQNEAQ (reference sequence). V dropped 5 bases and J dropped 4; count of bases not matched to a gene: 15. Looking up the rest from reference TRBV7-9 and TRBJ2-1 gives the full variable domain: DTGVSQNPRHKITKRGQNVTFRCDPISEHNRLYWYRQTLGQGPEFLTYFQNEAQLEKSRLLSDRFSAERPKGSFSTLEIQRTEQGDSAMYLCASSPRWASGVIYNEQFFGPGTRLTVL.